This T cell receptor (beta chain) was sequenced during a study of early T cells in non-severe SARS-CoV-2 infection. Study-wide context: Sequencing of unsorted whole blood was done on bulk RNA, leaving chains unpaired. Notes on the study in general: Reliance on VDJdb matching favored anti-spike CD8 responses; private and CD4 specificities were missed.

Tagging with unique molecular identifiers was applied to individual cDNA molecules. TCRdb re-called the 5' RACE reads through MiXCR, storing one row per CDR3 protein. Of about 42,000 distinct CDR3 sequences detected, approximately 7.1% appear once; the ten largest clones hold approximately 4.5%. This clonotype came up a few times. What it binds is not known. Germline V gene data show CDR1 as DFQATT and CDR2 as SNEGSKA (reference sequence). This CDR3 region has 14 residues. V was trimmed by 0 bases and J by 0 bases, leaving 6 bases between them. The source is an adult who was a healthcare worker with PCR-confirmed SARS-CoV-2 infection or an uninfected control (not recorded which). The chain has TRBV20-1 and TRBJ1-5; D not resolved. Input material: whole blood. The CDR3: CSARDPDSNQPQHF. As DNA, the CDR3 is TGCAGTGCTAGAGATCCCGATAGCAATCAGCCCCAGCATTTT.